The rows below give T cell receptor beta chains drawn from one sample of a study of graft-versus-host responses after intestinal transplantation. The table came from immunoSEQ multiplex PCR; TCRdb's copy has only in-frame clones and leaves some out. Here the sample spans about 19,000 clones, 38% being singletons. This specimen was alloreactive CD4+ T cells from a mixed lymphocyte reaction culture, taken before intestinal transplant. The receptors shown here come from a human patient who received an intestinal transplant. The CDR3 runs from the conserved cysteine through the conserved F or W.

j_call | v_call | cdr3_aa
TRBJ2-7 | TRBV2 | CASGDRLYEQYF
TRBJ1-2 | TRBV30 | CAWGQGGYGYTF
TRBJ2-4 | TRBV18 | CASSPDRVGDQYF
TRBJ2-1 | TRBV11-3 | CASSLDRGQEQFF
TRBJ2-7 | TRBV14 | CASSPMGAGVPYEQYF
TRBJ1-1 | TRBV11-3 | CASSSSGRNTEAFF
TRBJ1-3 | TRBV5-1 | CASSRGEGRTGNTIYF
TRBJ2-3 | TRBV4-1 | CASSQEPGGGLPSTDTQYF
TRBJ1-6 | TRBV5-6 | CASSFVSLRRSNSPLHF
TRBJ2-5 | TRBV2 | CASSEGTQYF
TRBJ1-3 | TRBV10-3 | CAIRGQGREAGNTIYF
TRBJ1-5 | TRBV19 | CASSITLYSNQPQHF
TRBJ1-2 | TRBV15 | CATSRDTHRRVHGYTF
TRBJ2-1 | TRBV5-6 | CASSFPPTALINNEQFF
TRBJ1-5 | TRBV30 | CAWSIRGDQPQHF
TRBJ2-7 | TRBV6-5 | CASSPNPGSYEQYF
TRBJ2-3 | TRBV7-9 | CASSPPSLTDTQYF
TRBJ2-7 | TRBV12-5 | CASGLGYEQYF
TRBJ1-2 | TRBV5-6 | CASSYRGPQETF
TRBJ2-5 | TRBV18 | CASSRKETQYF
TRBJ1-2 | TRBV6-5 | CASSRRTGGGYGYTF
TRBJ2-5 | TRBV7-9 | CASSLHGVQYQETQYF
TRBJ1-6 | TRBV27 | CASSTNWVQAISPLHF
TRBJ1-3 | TRBV18 | CASSLRPQARAGNTIYF
TRBJ2-1 | TRBV11-3 | CASSLDRTGVSEQFF
TRBJ1-1 | TRBV14 | CASSQTGRRAFF
TRBJ1-2 | TRBV30 | CAWRRGGAGGYTF
TRBJ2-6 | TRBV19 | CASSSHRDTSGANVLTF
TRBJ1-5 | TRBV18 | CASSPPASGNQPQHF
TRBJ2-5 | TRBV7-7 | CASSLGGVSVETQYF
TRBJ2-7 | TRBV14 | CASSPQGFEQYF
TRBJ2-7 | TRBV6-6 | CASRPRGISSYEQYF
TRBJ1-3 | TRBV6-5 | CASSAQGGTGNTIYF
TRBJ2-1 | TRBV7-6 | CASSLVGGSYNEQFF
TRBJ1-4 | TRBV5-4 | CASSRGGTNEKLFF
TRBJ2-1 | TRBV18 | CASSPRGGAVHEQFF
TRBJ1-5 | TRBV2 | CASREQGARNQPQHF
TRBJ2-3 | TRBV12-5 | CASGPGPPEKDTQYF
TRBJ1-2 | TRBV4-3 | CASSQSGQTPNYGYTF
TRBJ1-2 | TRBV10-3 | CAISDPTLTGPYGYTF
TRBJ1-2 | TRBV9 | CASSAGRPRGYTF
TRBJ1-5 | TRBV9 | CASSARGGRPQHF
TRBJ2-1 | TRBV7-7 | CASSFGTGTRDEQFF
TRBJ2-5 | TRBV7-9 | CASSSGRGGETQYF
TRBJ1-5 | TRBV30 | CAWSPAGNQPQHF
TRBJ1-2 | TRBV18 | CASSPREGQGHGYTF
TRBJ1-1 | TRBV19 | CASSIQVPTEAFF
TRBJ2-3 | TRBV9 | CASSVEVRDTQYF
TRBJ2-5 | TRBV4-2 | CASSQGGTAGETQYF
TRBJ1-4 | TRBV2 | CASSEGLRTANEKLFF
TRBJ1-2 | TRBV10-3 | CAIRPQRGSYGYTF
TRBJ2-1 | TRBV5-1 | CATQAGTGGHNEQFF